This TCR beta chain appears in the sequencing data of a study of Graves' ophthalmopathy and Graves' hyperthyroidism. The germline CDR1 and CDR2 sequences are MGHDK and SYGVNS. The CDR3 loop spans 15 amino acids. V was pared by 7 bases and J by 3 bases, with 8 bases of the junction left unmatched. Study-wide results and limits: Ophthalmopathy versus stable hyperthyroidism: 13-signature model gave around 86% sensitivity, roughly 81% specificity.

No ophthalmopathy within 18 months of follow-up signified stable hyperthyroidism. This clonotype was counted ten times or more. Its specificity is not known. RNA served as the template for amplifying TCR beta CDR3 regions. An opening RT-PCR round employed HTBI primers and preceded a second-round multiplex PCR. TCRdb redid the calling of the multiplex PCR reads with MiXCR, one entry per CDR3 protein. The sample has 400,000 to 500,000 distinct CDR3 sequences, around a fifth seen once. The receptor's source is a woman between 18 and 30 years old with stable Graves' hyperthyroidism. Sample: peripheral blood. The chain has TRBV25-1 and TRBJ2-2; 7 bases are a match to TRBD1. CDR3 protein: CASTQGEPHTGELFF. CDR3 in DNA: TGTGCCAGCACTCAGGGGGAGCCTCACACCGGGGAGCTGTTTTTT.